This TCR beta chain came from a study of preoperative IRX-2 immunotherapy in early breast cancer. Sample treatment: preoperative locoregional IRX-2 cytokine immunotherapy. Patients received preoperative, locoregional IRX-2 cytokine immunotherapy in a phase Ib study. The CDR3 totals 13 residues. Trimming stripped 11 bases from V and 2 bases from J, with 13 bases between. Germline-derived CDR1 and CDR2 are MNHGY and SAAAGT. The repertoire was sequenced with immunoSEQ multiplex PCR; TCRdb's copy has only in-frame clones and lacks some. The sample has approximately 98,000 clones, 86% seen once; the top ten hold roughly 2%.

J is TRBJ2-1 and V is TRBV6-8; D may be TRBD2 (5 bases). Here the sequenced sample was tumor tissue, taken after IRX-2 immunotherapy. The clonotype originates from a human donor with breast cancer. CDR3 sequence (DNA): TGTGCCGCCCAGGCCGGGACCTACAATGAGCAGTTCTTC. Its translation is CAAQAGTYNEQFF.